This T cell receptor beta chain is from a study of cytomegalovirus exposure and HLA in healthy donors. Regarding the study as a whole: The study dropped some indistinguishable V segments, TRBV6-2 and TRBV6-3 among them. Rare TCR sequences dominated, though some public TCRs recurred in many donors. Cytomegalovirus association was assigned to approximately 180 TCR beta chains.

With regard to this clone: Its antigen remains unknown.

A multiplex PCR was run with 60 Vbeta primers and 13 Jbeta primers. Generated by immunoSEQ multiplex PCR, the TCRdb table keeps only in-frame clones and is missing some. The repertoire holds some 160,000 clones, with around three quarters as singletons. Per germline, CDR1 SEHNR and CDR2 FQNEAQ (reference sequence). V lost 2 bases and J lost 4, with 17 bases in between. The CDR3 totals 16 residues. The rearrangement joins TRBV7-9 to TRBJ1-2, with D possibly being TRBD1 (6 bases). This sequence originates from a woman between 40 and 55 years old in good health and CMV-seronegative. Input material: PBMCs. CDR3 loop: CASSLTLTGIFYGYTF. DNA of the CDR3: TGTGCCAGCAGCTTAACCTTAACAGGGATCTTCTATGGCTACACCTTC.